This T cell receptor beta chain was recorded in a study of shared clonotypes between healthy human individuals. Repertoires were generated with immunoSEQ multiplex PCR, while TCRdb's copy carries only in-frame clones and drops some. Among hundreds of thousands of clones listed, 97% were seen once. The sequencing input was naive CD4+ T cells sorted from blood. Regarding subset: CD45RA+ positively selected. This TCR was recovered from a woman younger than 45 in good health.

CDR3 bases: TGTGCCAGTAGTACCTACAGGGGGTTGGACACTGAAGCTTTCTTT. Translating gives CASSTYRGLDTEAFF. The chain recombines TRBV19 with TRBJ1-1; 8 bases are a match to TRBD1. V shed 4 bases and J 3 bases; nucleotides not matched to a gene: 7. CDR1 LNHDA and CDR2 SQIVND come from the germline V gene (reference sequence). CDR3 length: 15 amino acids.